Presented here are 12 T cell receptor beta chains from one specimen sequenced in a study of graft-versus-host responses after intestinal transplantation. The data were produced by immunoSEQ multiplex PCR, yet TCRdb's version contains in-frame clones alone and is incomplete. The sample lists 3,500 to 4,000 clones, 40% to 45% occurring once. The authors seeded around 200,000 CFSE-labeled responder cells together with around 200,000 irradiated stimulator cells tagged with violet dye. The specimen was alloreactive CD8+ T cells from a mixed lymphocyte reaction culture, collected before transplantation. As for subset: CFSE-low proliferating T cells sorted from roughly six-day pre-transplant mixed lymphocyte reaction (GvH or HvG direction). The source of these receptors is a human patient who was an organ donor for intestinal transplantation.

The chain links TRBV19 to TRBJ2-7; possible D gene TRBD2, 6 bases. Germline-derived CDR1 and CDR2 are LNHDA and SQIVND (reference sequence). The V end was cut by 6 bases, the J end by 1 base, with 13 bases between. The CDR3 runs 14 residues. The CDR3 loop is CASSLAGTSYEQYF. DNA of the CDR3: TGTGCCAGTAGCCTTGCCGGGACTTCCTACGAGCAGTACTTC.

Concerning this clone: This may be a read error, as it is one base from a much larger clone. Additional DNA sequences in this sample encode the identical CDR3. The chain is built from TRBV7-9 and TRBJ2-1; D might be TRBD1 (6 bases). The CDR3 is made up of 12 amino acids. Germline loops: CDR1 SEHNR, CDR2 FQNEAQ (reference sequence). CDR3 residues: CASSLVGTQQFF. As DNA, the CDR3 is TGTGCCAGTAGCTTAGTAGGGACACAGCAGTTCTTC.

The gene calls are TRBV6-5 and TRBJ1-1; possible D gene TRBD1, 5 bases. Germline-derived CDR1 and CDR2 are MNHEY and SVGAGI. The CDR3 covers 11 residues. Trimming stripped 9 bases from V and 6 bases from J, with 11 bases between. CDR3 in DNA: TGTGCCAGACCCCAGGGATCTGAAGCTTTCTTT. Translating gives CARPQGSEAFF.

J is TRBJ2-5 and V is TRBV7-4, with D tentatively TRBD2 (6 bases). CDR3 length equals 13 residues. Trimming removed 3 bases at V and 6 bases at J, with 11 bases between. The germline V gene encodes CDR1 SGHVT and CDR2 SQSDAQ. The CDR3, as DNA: TGTGCCAGCAGCTTCGGGGGAGAGCAGACCCAGTACTTC. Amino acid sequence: CASSFGGEQTQYF. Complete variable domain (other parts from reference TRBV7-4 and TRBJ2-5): GAGVSQSPRYKVAKRGRDVALRCDSISGHVTLYWYRQTLGQGSEVLTYSQSDAQRDKSGRPSGRFSAERPERSVSTLKIQRTEQGDSAVYLCASSFGGEQTQYFGPGTRLLVL.

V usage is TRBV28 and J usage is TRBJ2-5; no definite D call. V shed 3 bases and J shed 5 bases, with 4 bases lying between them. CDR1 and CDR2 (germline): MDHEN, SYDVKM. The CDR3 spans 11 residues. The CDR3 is CASSFMETQYF. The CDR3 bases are TGTGCCAGCAGTTTCATGGAGACCCAGTACTTC. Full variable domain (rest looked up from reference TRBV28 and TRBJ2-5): DVKVTQSSRYLVKRTGEKVFLECVQDMDHENMFWYRQDPGLGLRLIYFSYDVKMKEKGDIPEGYSVSREKKERFSLILESASTNQTSMYLCASSFMETQYFGPGTRLLVL.

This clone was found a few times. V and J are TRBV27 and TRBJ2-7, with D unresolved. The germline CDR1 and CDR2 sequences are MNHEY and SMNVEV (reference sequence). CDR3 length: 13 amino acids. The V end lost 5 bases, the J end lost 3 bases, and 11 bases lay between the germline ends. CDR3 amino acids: CASSEVRNYEQYF. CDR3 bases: TGTGCCAGCAGTGAGGTTCGGAACTACGAGCAGTACTTC.

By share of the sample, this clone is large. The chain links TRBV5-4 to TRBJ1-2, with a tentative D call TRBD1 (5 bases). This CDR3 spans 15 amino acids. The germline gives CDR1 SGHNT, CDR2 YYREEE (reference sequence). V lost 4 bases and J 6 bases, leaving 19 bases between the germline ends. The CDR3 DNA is TGTGCCAGCAGCCATAGGAGGGGAGGAGGGGATGGCTACACCTTC. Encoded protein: CASSHRRGGGDGYTF.

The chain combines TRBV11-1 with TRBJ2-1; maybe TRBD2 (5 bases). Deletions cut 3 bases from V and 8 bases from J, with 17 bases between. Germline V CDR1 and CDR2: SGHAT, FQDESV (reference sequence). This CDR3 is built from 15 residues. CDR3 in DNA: TGTGCCAGCAGCTTCACCGGGATAAGGATCGATGAGCAGTTCTTC. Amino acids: CASSFTGIRIDEQFF.

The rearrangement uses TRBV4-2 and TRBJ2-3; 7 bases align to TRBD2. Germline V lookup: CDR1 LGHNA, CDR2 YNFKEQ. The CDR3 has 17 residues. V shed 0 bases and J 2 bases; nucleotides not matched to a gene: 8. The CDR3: CASSQDQAGLITDTQYF. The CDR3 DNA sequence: TGTGCCAGCAGCCAAGATCAGGCGGGACTAATCACAGATACGCAGTATTTT.

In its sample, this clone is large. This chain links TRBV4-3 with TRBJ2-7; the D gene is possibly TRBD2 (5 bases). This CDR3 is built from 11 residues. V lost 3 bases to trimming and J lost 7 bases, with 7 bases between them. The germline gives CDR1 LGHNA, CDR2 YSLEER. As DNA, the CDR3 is TGCGCCAGCAGCCAGGGAGCTGAGCAGTACTTC. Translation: CASSQGAEQYF.

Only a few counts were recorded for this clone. CDR3 amino acids: CASSLATTGNYGYTF. The CDR3 DNA reads TGTGCCAGCAGCTTAGCGACGACAGGAAACTATGGCTACACCTTC. This chain connects TRBV7-9 to TRBJ1-2; a possible D gene is TRBD1 (6 bases). The CDR3 is 15 residues long. Trimming left V 0 bases short and J 2 bases short, with 10 bases between. Germline assignment: CDR1 SEHNR and CDR2 FQNEAQ (reference sequence).

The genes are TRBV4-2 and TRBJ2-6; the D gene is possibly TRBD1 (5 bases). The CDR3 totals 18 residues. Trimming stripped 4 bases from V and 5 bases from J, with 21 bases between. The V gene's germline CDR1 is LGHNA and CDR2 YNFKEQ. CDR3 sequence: CASSPLYRLQSRANVLTF. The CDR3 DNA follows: TGTGCCAGCAGCCCATTATACAGGTTACAAAGTCGGGCCAACGTCCTGACTTTC.